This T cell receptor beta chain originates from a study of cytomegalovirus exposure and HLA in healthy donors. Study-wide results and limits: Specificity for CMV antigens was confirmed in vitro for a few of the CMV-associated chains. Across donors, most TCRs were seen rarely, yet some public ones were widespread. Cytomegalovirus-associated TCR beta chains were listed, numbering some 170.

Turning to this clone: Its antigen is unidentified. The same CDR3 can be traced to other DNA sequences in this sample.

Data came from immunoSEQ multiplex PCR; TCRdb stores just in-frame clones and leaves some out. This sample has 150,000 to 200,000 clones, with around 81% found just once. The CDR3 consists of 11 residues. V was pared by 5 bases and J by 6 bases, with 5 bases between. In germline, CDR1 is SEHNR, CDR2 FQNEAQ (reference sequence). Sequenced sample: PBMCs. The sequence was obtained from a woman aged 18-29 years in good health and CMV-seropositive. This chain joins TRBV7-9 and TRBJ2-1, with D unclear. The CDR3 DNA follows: TGTGCCAGCAGCCTCAGCAATGAGCAGTTCTTC. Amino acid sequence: CASSLSNEQFF.